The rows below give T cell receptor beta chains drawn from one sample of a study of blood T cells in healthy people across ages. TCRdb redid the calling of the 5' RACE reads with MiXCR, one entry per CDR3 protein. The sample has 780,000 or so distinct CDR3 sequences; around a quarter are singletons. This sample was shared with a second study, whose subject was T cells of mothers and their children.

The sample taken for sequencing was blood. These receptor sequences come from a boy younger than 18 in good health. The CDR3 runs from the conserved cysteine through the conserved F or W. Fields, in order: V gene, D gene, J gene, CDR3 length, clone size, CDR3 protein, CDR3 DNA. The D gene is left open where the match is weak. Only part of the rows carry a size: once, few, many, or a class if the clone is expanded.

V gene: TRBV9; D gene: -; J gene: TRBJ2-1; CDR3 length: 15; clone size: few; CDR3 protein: CASSVADSRNYEQFF; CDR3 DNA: TGTGCCAGCAGCGTAGCTGATTCTAGAAACTATGAGCAGTTCTTC
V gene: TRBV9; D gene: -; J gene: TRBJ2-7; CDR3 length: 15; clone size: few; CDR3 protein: CASSVSGEYGYEQYF; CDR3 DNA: TGTGCCAGCAGCGTAAGCGGAGAATATGGCTACGAGCAGTACTTC
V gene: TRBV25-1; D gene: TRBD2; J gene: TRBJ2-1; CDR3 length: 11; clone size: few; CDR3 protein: CASSDGGASFF; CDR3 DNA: TGTGCCAGCAGTGACGGGGGGGCCTCGTTCTTC
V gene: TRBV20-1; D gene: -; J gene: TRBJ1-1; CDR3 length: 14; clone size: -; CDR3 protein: CSARRAGDIAEAFF; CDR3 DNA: TGCAGTGCTAGACGGGCAGGGGATATCGCTGAAGCTTTCTTT
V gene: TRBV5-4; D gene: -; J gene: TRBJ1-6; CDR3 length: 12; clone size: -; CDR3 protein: CASSLLGSPLHF; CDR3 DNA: TGTGCCAGCAGCTTGTTGGGGTCACCCCTCCACTTT
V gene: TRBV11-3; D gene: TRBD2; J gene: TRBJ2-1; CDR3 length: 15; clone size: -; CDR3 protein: CASSSNRDYYNEQFF; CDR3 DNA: TGTGCCAGCAGCTCAAACCGGGACTATTACAATGAGCAGTTCTTC
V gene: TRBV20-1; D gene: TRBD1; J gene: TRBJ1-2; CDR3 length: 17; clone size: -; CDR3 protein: CSARDSGTGERGYGYTF; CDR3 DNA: TGCAGTGCTAGAGATTCCGGGACAGGGGAAAGGGGCTATGGCTACACCTTC
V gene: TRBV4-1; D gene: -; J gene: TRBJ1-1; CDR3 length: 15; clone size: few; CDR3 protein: CASSRSGSMNTEAFF; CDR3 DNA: TGCGCCAGCAGCCGATCAGGATCTATGAACACTGAAGCTTTCTTT
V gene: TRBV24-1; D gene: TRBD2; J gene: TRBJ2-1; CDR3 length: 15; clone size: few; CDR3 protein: CATSDKAGGYNEQFF; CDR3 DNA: TGTGCCACCAGTGATAAAGCGGGGGGCTACAATGAGCAGTTCTTC
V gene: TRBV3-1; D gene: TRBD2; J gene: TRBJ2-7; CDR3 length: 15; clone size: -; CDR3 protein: CASSRSLAGAYEQYF; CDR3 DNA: TGTGCCAGCAGCCGTTCACTAGCGGGGGCCTACGAGCAGTACTTC
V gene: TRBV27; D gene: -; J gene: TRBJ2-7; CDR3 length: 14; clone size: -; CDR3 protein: CASSWGAGGYEQYF; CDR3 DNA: TGTGCCAGCAGTTGGGGGGCAGGGGGGTACGAGCAGTACTTC
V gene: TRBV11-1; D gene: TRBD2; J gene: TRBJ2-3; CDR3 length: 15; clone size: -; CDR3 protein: CASSPGLAYTDTQYF; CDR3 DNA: TGTGCCAGCAGCCCGGGACTAGCGTACACAGATACGCAGTATTTT
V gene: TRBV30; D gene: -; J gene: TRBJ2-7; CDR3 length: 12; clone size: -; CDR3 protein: CAWSPSTYEQYF; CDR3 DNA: TGTGCCTGGAGTCCATCGACCTACGAGCAGTACTTC
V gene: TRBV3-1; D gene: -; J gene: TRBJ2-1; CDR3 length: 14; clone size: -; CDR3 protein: CASSQDPGMNEQFF; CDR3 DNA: TGTGCCAGCAGCCAAGATCCAGGGATGAATGAGCAGTTCTTC
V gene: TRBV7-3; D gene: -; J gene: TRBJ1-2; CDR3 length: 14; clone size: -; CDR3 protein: CASSSGRVGSGYTF; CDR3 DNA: TGTGCCAGCAGCTCCGGCAGGGTAGGGTCTGGCTACACCTTC
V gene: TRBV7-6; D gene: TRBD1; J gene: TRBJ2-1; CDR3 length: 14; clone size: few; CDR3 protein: CASRKGQGYNEQFF; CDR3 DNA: TGTGCCAGCAGAAAGGGACAGGGGTACAATGAGCAGTTCTTC
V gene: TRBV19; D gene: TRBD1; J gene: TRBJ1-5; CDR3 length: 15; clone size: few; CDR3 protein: CASSIAGGTYQPQHF; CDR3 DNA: TGTGCCAGTAGTATCGCAGGGGGCACCTATCAGCCCCAGCATTTT
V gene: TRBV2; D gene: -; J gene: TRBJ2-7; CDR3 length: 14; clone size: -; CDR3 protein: CASRRRTDYYEQYF; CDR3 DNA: TGTGCCAGCAGGCGGAGGACGGATTATTACGAGCAGTACTTC
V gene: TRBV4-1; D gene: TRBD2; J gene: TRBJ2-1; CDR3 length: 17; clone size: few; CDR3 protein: CASSQVSLAGEYNEQFF; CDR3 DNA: TGCGCCAGCAGCCAAGTGTCGCTAGCGGGAGAGTACAATGAGCAGTTCTTC
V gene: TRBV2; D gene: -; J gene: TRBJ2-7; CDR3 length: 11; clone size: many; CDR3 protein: CASKNYLEQYF; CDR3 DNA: TGTGCCAGCAAGAACTACCTCGAGCAGTACTTC
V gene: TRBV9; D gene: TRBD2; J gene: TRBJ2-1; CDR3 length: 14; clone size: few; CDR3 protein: CASCVGGGSAEQFF; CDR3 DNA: TGTGCCAGCTGCGTAGGTGGCGGGAGCGCTGAGCAGTTCTTC
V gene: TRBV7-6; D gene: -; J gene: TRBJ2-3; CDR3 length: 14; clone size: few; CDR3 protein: CASSPSVERDTQYF; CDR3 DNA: TGTGCCAGCAGCCCCTCAGTAGAGCGAGATACGCAGTATTTT
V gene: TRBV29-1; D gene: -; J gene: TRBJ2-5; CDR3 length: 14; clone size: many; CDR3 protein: CSGTSPDLQETQYF; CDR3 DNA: TGCAGCGGGACTTCACCGGACCTTCAAGAGACCCAGTACTTC
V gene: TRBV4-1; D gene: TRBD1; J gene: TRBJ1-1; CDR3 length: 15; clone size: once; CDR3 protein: CASSPSTGGRTEAFF; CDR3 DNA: TGCGCCAGCAGCCCTTCGACAGGGGGCCGGACTGAAGCTTTCTTT
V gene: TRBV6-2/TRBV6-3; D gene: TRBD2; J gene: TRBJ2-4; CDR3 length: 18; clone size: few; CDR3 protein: CASSYSRIAGEAKNIQYF; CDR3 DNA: TGTGCCAGCAGTTACTCGAGGATAGCGGGAGAGGCCAAAAACATTCAGTACTTC
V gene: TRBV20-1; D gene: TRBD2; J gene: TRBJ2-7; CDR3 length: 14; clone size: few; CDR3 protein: CSARASSGSYEQYF; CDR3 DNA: TGCAGTGCTAGGGCCTCTAGCGGTTCCTACGAGCAGTACTTC
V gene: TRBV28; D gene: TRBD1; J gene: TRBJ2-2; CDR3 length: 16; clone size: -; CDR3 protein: CASSSRDRGYSGELFF; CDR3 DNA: TGTGCCAGCAGTTCCCGGGACAGGGGATATAGCGGGGAGCTGTTTTTT
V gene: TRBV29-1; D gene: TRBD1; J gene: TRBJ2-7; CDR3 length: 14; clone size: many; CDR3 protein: CSASRTGGPYEQYF; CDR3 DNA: TGCAGCGCCTCTCGGACAGGGGGGCCCTACGAGCAGTACTTC
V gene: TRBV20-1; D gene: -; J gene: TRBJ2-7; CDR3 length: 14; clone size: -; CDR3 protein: CSARETGPLYEQYF; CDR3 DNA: TGCAGTGCTAGAGAGACAGGCCCCCTTTACGAGCAGTACTTC
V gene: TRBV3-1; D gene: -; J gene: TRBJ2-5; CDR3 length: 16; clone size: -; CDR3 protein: CASSQMGNSPQETQYF; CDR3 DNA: TGTGCCAGCAGCCAAATGGGGAACAGCCCGCAAGAGACCCAGTACTTC
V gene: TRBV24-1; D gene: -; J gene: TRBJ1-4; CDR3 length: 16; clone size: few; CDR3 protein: CATSDLEGPRDEKLFF; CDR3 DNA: TGTGCCACCAGTGATTTGGAAGGCCCTCGGGATGAAAAACTGTTTTTT
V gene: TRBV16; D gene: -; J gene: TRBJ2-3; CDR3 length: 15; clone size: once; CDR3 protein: CASWTTDRNTDTQYF; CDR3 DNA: TGTGCCAGCTGGACCACTGACAGAAACACAGATACGCAGTATTTT
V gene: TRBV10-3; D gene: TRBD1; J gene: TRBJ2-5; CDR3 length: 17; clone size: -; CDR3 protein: CAISDGRTGVGWETQYF; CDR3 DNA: TGTGCCATCAGTGATGGCCGGACAGGGGTAGGGTGGGAGACCCAGTACTTC
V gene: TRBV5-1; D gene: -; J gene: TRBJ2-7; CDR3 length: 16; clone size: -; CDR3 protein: CASSLGTGKATYEQYF; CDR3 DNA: TGCGCCAGCAGCTTGGGAACAGGGAAGGCTACCTACGAGCAGTACTTC
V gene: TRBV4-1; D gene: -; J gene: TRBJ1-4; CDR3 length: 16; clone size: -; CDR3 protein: CASSQVAGNPNEKLFF; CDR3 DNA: TGCGCCAGCAGCCAAGTAGCGGGTAATCCTAATGAAAAACTGTTTTTT
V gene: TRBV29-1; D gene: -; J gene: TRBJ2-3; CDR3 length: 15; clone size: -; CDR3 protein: CSVAKPAGDTDTQYF; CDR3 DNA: TGCAGCGTTGCAAAGCCAGCGGGCGACACAGATACGCAGTATTTT
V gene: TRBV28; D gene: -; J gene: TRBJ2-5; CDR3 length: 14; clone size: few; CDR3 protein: CASSFNRDQETQYF; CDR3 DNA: TGTGCCAGCAGCTTTAACAGGGACCAAGAGACCCAGTACTTC
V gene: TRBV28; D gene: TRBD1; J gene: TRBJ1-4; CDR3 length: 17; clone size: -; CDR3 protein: CASRSTGVGFTDEKLFF; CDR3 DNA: TGTGCCAGCAGAAGCACAGGGGTAGGCTTTACCGATGAAAAACTGTTTTTT
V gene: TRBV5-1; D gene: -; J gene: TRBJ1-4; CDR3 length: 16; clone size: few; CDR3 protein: CASSTEREATNEKLFF; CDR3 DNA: TGCGCCAGCAGCACGGAGCGGGAGGCAACTAATGAAAAACTGTTTTTT